The 9 T cell receptor beta chains listed next were all sequenced from one sample in a study of identical twins. TCRdb analysed the 5' RACE reads with MiXCR anew, one entry per CDR3 protein. Of roughly 250,000 distinct CDR3 sequences detected, over 12% appear once; the ten largest clones hold around 8.9%. The sample consisted of memory (CD45RO+) T cells sorted from blood. The receptors shown here come from a woman aged 18-29 years in good health.

The sample holds a few counts of this clonotype. This CDR3 is CASSSDRGTQYF. The CDR3 region has the DNA TGTGCCAGCAGTTCAGACAGGGGTACCCAGTACTTC. The V gene is TRBV12-3 or TRBV12-4, the J gene TRBJ2-5, with TRBD1 matching over 8 bases. V shed 4 bases and J 8 bases; nucleotides not matched to a gene: 3. CDR3 length: 12 amino acids.

This clonotype has more than one count but fewer than ten. The chain links TRBV7-2 to TRBJ2-7; no reliable D call. CDR1 is SGHTA, CDR2 FQGNSA, per germline. The CDR3 extends over 12 amino acids. V lost 3 bases and J lost 4, with 7 bases in between. DNA for the CDR3: TGTGCCAGCAGCTTCACAACTTACGAGCAGTACTTC. It codes for CASSFTTYEQYF.

This clonotype appeared many times. The chain employs TRBV14 and TRBJ2-5; TRBD2 agrees at 11 bases. V trimming: 5 bases; J trimming: 6 bases; junction bases outside the gene matches: 8. CDR1 and CDR2 from the germline V gene are SGHDN and FVKESK. The CDR3 length is 15 residues. The CDR3 sequence is CASSYGLAGGKTQYF. For the CDR3, the DNA is TGTGCCAGCAGCTATGGACTAGCGGGTGGAAAGACCCAGTACTTC.

This clonotype was found a few times. The J gene is TRBJ2-3, the V gene TRBV11-2; D is ambiguous. CDR3 length: 13 amino acids. Deletions cut 7 bases from V and 8 bases from J, with 16 bases between. Germline CDR1 reads SGHAT; CDR2 reads FQNNGV. The CDR3 DNA reads as TGTGCCAGCACCGCCCTTGGGGTTGGTACGCAGTATTTT. Translated, it gives CASTALGVGTQYF.

V and J are TRBV20-1 and TRBJ2-2; 11 bases agree with TRBD2. The CDR3 extends over 14 amino acids. The J segment lost 3 bases and the V segment lost 4 bases, leaving 1 base of the junction unmatched. Germline assignment: CDR1 DFQATT and CDR2 SNEGSKA (reference sequence). CDR3 region: CSAKGLADTGELFF. The CDR3 DNA reads as TGCAGTGCTAAGGGACTAGCGGACACCGGGGAGCTGTTTTTT.

This clonotype has more than one count but fewer than ten. The chain combines TRBV7-2 with TRBJ2-7, with TRBD1 identical over 9 bases. Germline V gene lookup returns CDR1 SGHTA and CDR2 FQGNSA. Unmatched junction bases numbered 2, after V lost 1 base and J lost 4 bases. The CDR3 is made up of 14 amino acids. For the CDR3, the DNA is TGTGCCAGCAGCTTAGACAGGGGGCGATACGAGCAGTACTTC. Translating gives CASSLDRGRYEQYF.

The chain is built from TRBV20-1 and TRBJ2-5; D gene unclear. The germline V gene encodes CDR1 DFQATT and CDR2 SNEGSKA (reference sequence). The CDR3 consists of 15 residues. Trimming took 1 base from V and 2 from J, leaving 14 bases between them. The CDR3 nucleotides read TGCAGTGCTAGAGTTCGGTGGGCGGTTCAAGAGACCCAGTACTTC. Encoded protein: CSARVRWAVQETQYF.

Comments on this clonotype: A read error may produce the germline difference seen at one junction end. The chain carries TRBV12-3 or TRBV12-4 and TRBJ1-1, with 7 bases that match TRBD1. The CDR3 runs to 14 residues. CDR3 bases: TGTGCCAGCAGATTAGAGACAGGGTTGAGTTCGACTTTCTTT. Translated: CASRLETGLSSTFF.

The rearrangement uses TRBV5-1 and TRBJ2-5; 15 bases are shared with TRBD2. CDR1 is SGHRS, CDR2 YFSETQ, per germline. This CDR3 region has 18 residues. After removal of 1 base from V and 5 bases from J, the junction contained 9 bases not matched to a gene. The CDR3 spells CASSLRGLAGGPSETQYF. The CDR3 coding sequence is TGCGCCAGCAGCTTGAGAGGACTAGCGGGAGGGCCTAGTGAGACCCAGTACTTC.